These 28 T cell receptor beta chains were sequenced from one sample in a study of blood T cell repertoires in COVID-19. The assay was immunoSEQ multiplex PCR, and TCRdb's table has in-frame clones only and misses some. This table has about 210,000 clones, around 83% appearing once. Sequenced: PBMCs or T cells enriched from blood (not recorded which). The receptors come from a woman aged 25 to 45 who had been exposed to COVID-19.

This chain links TRBV12-3 or TRBV12-4 with TRBJ2-1, with TRBD1 as a possible D gene (6 bases). The CDR3 contains 13 residues. The ends were cut back, 6 bases at V and 2 bases at J, with 8 bases in the middle. As DNA, the CDR3 is TGTGCCAGCAGGGCAGGGGCCTACAATGAGCAGTTCTTC. Amino acids: CASRAGAYNEQFF.

J is TRBJ2-5 and V is TRBV27, with 14 positions matching TRBD2. Germline V lookup: CDR1 MNHEY, CDR2 SMNVEV (reference sequence). The V and J ends lost 7 bases and 2 bases, in that order; junction bases with no gene match: 15. This CDR3 has 19 residues. The CDR3 protein is CASTSLNGLAGGYQETQYF. The CDR3 DNA is TGTGCCAGCACCAGTTTGAACGGACTAGCGGGGGGCTATCAAGAGACCCAGTACTTC.

The J gene is TRBJ1-4, the V gene TRBV7-9, with TRBD1 matching over 10 bases. CDR3 length: 17 residues. From germline, CDR1 is SEHNR and CDR2 FQNEAQ (reference sequence). V was pared by 3 bases and J by 6 bases, with 10 bases of the junction left unmatched. CDR3 sequence: CASSFFPRDRGDEKLFF. In nucleotides, the CDR3 is TGTGCCAGCAGCTTTTTTCCCCGGGACAGGGGAGATGAAAAACTGTTTTTT.

The chain employs TRBV29-1 and TRBJ2-5, with D unresolved. The CDR3 spans 12 residues. CDR1 is SQVTM, CDR2 ANQGSEA, per germline. Trimming stripped 8 bases from V and 5 bases from J, with 15 bases between. For the CDR3, the DNA is TGCAGCATTGCCCATTCCGGGGAGACCCAGTACTTC. Translating gives CSIAHSGETQYF. Supplemented by reference TRBV29-1 and TRBJ2-5, the full variable domain reads SAVISQKPSRDICQRGTSLTIQCQVDSQVTMMFWYRQQPGQSLTLIATANQGSEATYESGFVIDKFPISRPNLTFSTLTVSNMSPEDSSIYLCSIAHSGETQYFGPGTRLLVL.

The chain carries TRBV12-3 or TRBV12-4 and TRBJ2-7; no definite D call. The CDR3 is 12 residues long. Trimming took off 3 bases at V and 4 bases at J, with 7 bases between the two ends. The CDR3 bases are TGTGCCAGCAGTTTTGGAGAATACGAGCAGTACTTC. This gives the protein CASSFGEYEQYF.

The sample holds one count of this clone. The chain has TRBV9 and TRBJ2-7; D possibly corresponds to TRBD1 (6 bases). Trimming took 3 bases from V and 7 from J, leaving 11 bases between them. Germline CDR1 and CDR2: SGDLS and YYNGEE. This CDR3 region has 12 residues. The CDR3 protein is CASSGAGEEQYF. CDR3 DNA sequence: TGTGCCAGCAGCGGAGCAGGGGAAGAGCAGTACTTC.

The chain recombines TRBV3-1 (or the pseudogene TRBV3-2) with TRBJ2-7; 7 nucleotides align to TRBD1. The germline V gene encodes CDR1 LGHDT and CDR2 YNNKEL (reference sequence). Losses at the gene ends were 4 bases for V and 2 bases for J; bases not matched to a gene: 2. This CDR3 has 13 amino acids. CDR3: CASSPGTAYEQYF. The CDR3 nucleotides read TGTGCCAGCAGCCCCGGGACAGCCTACGAGCAGTACTTC.

The table lists this clone with a few counts. The chain links TRBV2 to TRBJ2-3; 8 positions match TRBD2. After removal of 3 bases from V and 3 bases from J, the junction contained 5 bases not matched to a gene. This CDR3 region has 15 residues. CDR1 and CDR2 (germline): SNHLY, FYNNEI. DNA for the CDR3: TGTGCCAGCAGTGATCGGGGGGGATTGACAGATACGCAGTATTTT. Its protein is CASSDRGGLTDTQYF. The variable domain in full, with the rest retrieved from reference TRBV2 and TRBJ2-3, is EPEVTQTPSHQVTQMGQEVILRCVPISNHLYFYWYRQILGQKVEFLVSFYNNEISEKSEIFDDQFSVERPDGSNFTLKIRSTKLEDSAMYFCASSDRGGLTDTQYFGPGTRLTVL.

The chain has TRBV5-1 and TRBJ2-1; D gene uncertain. CDR1 and CDR2 (germline): SGHRS, YFSETQ. The CDR3 covers 12 residues. The V end lost 0 bases, the J end lost 9 bases, and 7 bases lay between the germline ends. DNA for the CDR3: TGCGCCAGCAGCTTGGGCGGCGGTGAGCAGTTCTTC. It is translated as CASSLGGGEQFF.

The CDR3 DNA sequence: TGTGCCAGCAGTCTGGACAGGGCAAATCAGCCCCAGCATTTT. Protein product: CASSLDRANQPQHF. The rearrangement links TRBV6-5 to TRBJ1-5; 8 bases agree with TRBD1. The CDR3 spans 14 residues. Germline CDR1 MNHEY, CDR2 SVGAGI. The V gene end was trimmed by 5 bases and the J gene end by 4 bases; junction bases not matched to a gene: 4.

V usage is TRBV7-9 and J usage is TRBJ1-6; tentatively, D is TRBD1 (5 bases). V was trimmed by 3 bases and J by 0 bases, leaving 9 bases between them. This CDR3 region has 16 residues. Per germline, CDR1 SEHNR and CDR2 FQNEAQ (reference sequence). Here the CDR3 reads CASSLQGGSYNSPLHF. The CDR3 DNA reads TGTGCCAGCAGCTTGCAGGGTGGCTCCTATAATTCACCCCTCCACTTT.

The rearrangement uses TRBV4-3 and TRBJ2-7, with a weak D call TRBD1 (6 bases). With 0 bases removed from V and 0 bases from J, the gap between germline ends came to 12 bases. The germline gives CDR1 LGHNA, CDR2 YSLEER. The CDR3 has 16 residues. The CDR3 reads CASSQETGQYSYEQYF. The DNA for the CDR3 is TGCGCCAGCAGCCAAGAGACAGGACAGTACTCCTACGAGCAGTACTTC.

This chain joins TRBV7-2 and TRBJ1-1; D might be TRBD1 (5 bases). Germline CDR1 SGHTA, CDR2 FQGNSA. Trimming left V 3 bases short and J 5 bases short, with 19 bases between. The CDR3 covers 16 residues. Here the CDR3 reads CASSLHAGNVGTEAFF. The CDR3 DNA sequence: TGTGCCAGCAGCTTGCACGCAGGGAATGTTGGGACTGAAGCTTTCTTT.

In this sample, this clone turned up a few times. V gene TRBV10-3 combines with J gene TRBJ2-7; D gene uncertain. V lost 0 bases, J lost 6 bases, and 3 bases lay in between. The CDR3 is 11 amino acids. CDR1 and CDR2 from the germline V gene are ENHRY and SYGVKD. CDR3 DNA: TGTGCCATCAGTGAGTCAGCCGAGCAGTACTTC. It yields the protein CAISESAEQYF.

The genes are TRBV29-1 and TRBJ2-7; 7 nucleotides agree with TRBD2. CDR3 size: 13 residues. Germline V gene sequence: CDR1 SQVTM, CDR2 ANQGSEA. Trimming at V came to 3 bases and at J to 2 bases, leaving 4 bases not matched to a gene. CDR3 sequence reads: CSVDGGSPYEQYF. The CDR3 DNA is TGCAGCGTTGACGGGGGGTCCCCCTACGAGCAGTACTTC.

The rearrangement joins TRBV5-1 to TRBJ1-1, with a possible D match to TRBD1 (6 bases). V shed 4 bases and J shed 10 bases, with 20 bases lying between them. The CDR3 has 14 residues. Per germline, CDR1 SGHRS and CDR2 YFSETQ. This CDR3 reads CASSDTSQGQGAFF. DNA of the CDR3: TGCGCCAGCAGCGACACGTCGCAGGGGCAGGGAGCTTTCTTT.

This chain links TRBV7-9 with TRBJ2-2; D unresolved. Deletions cut 1 base from V and 6 bases from J, with 12 bases between. Per the germline V gene, CDR1 is SEHNR and CDR2 is FQNEAQ (reference sequence). The CDR3 length is 15 residues. The CDR3 DNA reads as TGTGCCAGCAGCTTAGAAGTATTACTATCCGGGGAGCTGTTTTTT. It specifies CASSLEVLLSGELFF.

This sequence joins TRBV4-3 and TRBJ1-2, with D possibly TRBD1 on 6 matching bases. Deletions cut 0 bases from V and 7 bases from J, with 12 bases between. CDR1 and CDR2 (germline): LGHNA, YSLEER. CDR3 length equals 14 residues. The CDR3 DNA reads TGCGCCAGCAGCCAAGATCCCAGGGGACCTGGCTACACCTTC. Translation: CASSQDPRGPGYTF.

This chain links TRBV19 with TRBJ2-1; unclear D gene. The CDR3 extends over 17 amino acids. Germline V lookup: CDR1 LNHDA, CDR2 SQIVND (reference sequence). Trimming removed 0 bases at V and 0 bases at J, with 12 bases between. The CDR3 nucleotides are TGTGCCAGTAGTATAGACCCCCTACCGAGCTCCTACAATGAGCAGTTCTTC. It specifies CASSIDPLPSSYNEQFF.

This chain joins TRBV6-5 and TRBJ1-6, with unresolved D. This CDR3 contains 16 residues. With 4 bases removed from V and 5 bases from J, the gap between germline ends came to 15 bases. Looked up from germline, CDR1 is MNHEY and CDR2 is SVGAGI. Here the CDR3 DNA reads TGTGCCAGCAGTTCTTGGGTCGGCGGGGATAATTCACCCCTCCACTTT. It codes for CASSSWVGGDNSPLHF.

This sequence joins TRBV9 and TRBJ1-1; D call uncertain. Per the germline V gene, CDR1 is SGDLS and CDR2 is YYNGEE. V lost 4 bases, J lost 4 bases, and 11 bases lay in between. This CDR3 is built from 13 residues. For the CDR3, the DNA is TGTGCCAGCAGCACAAGAGAGGGCACTGAAGCTTTCTTT. Its protein product is CASSTREGTEAFF.

The chain combines TRBV25-1 with TRBJ2-7, with 10 bases lining up with TRBD1. Germline V gene data show CDR1 as MGHDK and CDR2 as SYGVNS. The CDR3 length is 15 residues. Germline trimming cut 1 base from V and 3 bases from J; bases unmatched to any gene: 3. The CDR3 loop reads CASSESGTGDYEQYF. CDR3 nucleotides: TGTGCCAGCAGTGAATCCGGGACAGGGGACTACGAGCAGTACTTC.

V and J are TRBV5-5 and TRBJ1-5; D might be TRBD1 (6 bases). Looked up from germline, CDR1 is SGHKS and CDR2 is YYEKEE (reference sequence). V lost 2 bases to trimming and J lost 4 bases, with 13 bases between them. The CDR3 loop spans 15 amino acids. CDR3 in amino acids: CASSFGQWGNQPQHF. DNA for the CDR3: TGTGCCAGCAGCTTCGGACAGTGGGGAAATCAGCCCCAGCATTTT.

This chain links TRBV19 with TRBJ1-1; 8 bases fit TRBD1. V trimming: 9 bases; J trimming: 3 bases; junction bases outside the gene matches: 9. Germline CDR1 reads LNHDA; CDR2 reads SQIVND (reference sequence). The CDR3 has 14 amino acids. As DNA, the CDR3 is TGTGCCAGCACCCTCGACAGGGGACACACTGAAGCTTTCTTT. Its translation is CASTLDRGHTEAFF.

The J gene is TRBJ1-4, the V gene TRBV5-1; a weak D match, TRBD1 (5 bases). CDR1 and CDR2 from the germline V gene are SGHRS and YFSETQ. CDR3 length: 15 amino acids. Trimming took 5 bases from V and 7 from J, leaving 18 bases between them. The CDR3 protein is CASSEWRGVGEKLFF. The DNA of the CDR3 is TGCGCCAGCAGTGAATGGCGGGGGGTCGGTGAAAAACTGTTTTTT.

This rearrangement joins TRBV14 to TRBJ2-5, with D maybe TRBD2 (5 bases). Per the germline V gene, CDR1 is SGHDN and CDR2 is FVKESK. The CDR3 length is 12 residues. V dropped 1 base and J dropped 5 bases, with 5 bases sitting between them. The CDR3, as DNA: TGTGCCAGCAGCCAAGGCGGGGAGACCCAGTACTTC. Translation gives CASSQGGETQYF.

This rearrangement joins TRBV27 to TRBJ1-1; D is ambiguous. The germline V gene encodes CDR1 MNHEY and CDR2 SMNVEV (reference sequence). V lost 5 bases, J lost 7 bases, and 17 bases lay in between. This CDR3 region has 14 residues. The CDR3 reads CASSLFLTPGEAFF. CDR3 nucleotide sequence: TGTGCCAGCAGTCTTTTCCTGACTCCGGGTGAAGCTTTCTTT.

This clone was seen a few times. The rearrangement links TRBV25-1 to TRBJ1-5; 10 bases are shared with TRBD1. The V gene end was trimmed by 7 bases and the J gene end by 2 bases; junction bases not matched to a gene: 11. Germline assignment: CDR1 MGHDK and CDR2 SYGVNS. This CDR3 is 17 amino acids long. The CDR3, as DNA: TGTGCCAGCATAGAAACGGGACAGGGGTTTGGCAATCAGCCCCAGCATTTT. As protein: CASIETGQGFGNQPQHF.